The 12 T cell receptor beta chains below were found in one sample sequenced in a study of blood T cell repertoires in COVID-19. The table came from immunoSEQ multiplex PCR; TCRdb's copy has only in-frame clones and leaves some out. The data contain 150,000 to 200,000 clones, 80% to 90% of them seen just once; the ten biggest clones take up about 9.6%. Sequences were obtained from peripheral blood. The receptor set was obtained from a man in his fifties with active or convalescent COVID-19.

J is TRBJ1-2 and V is TRBV14, with 9 bases identical to TRBD1. Per germline, CDR1 SGHDN and CDR2 FVKESK. The CDR3 consists of 16 residues. V was pared by 0 bases and J by 2 bases, with 4 bases of the junction left unmatched. CDR3 nucleotides: TGTGCCAGCAGCCAAGAGAGGACAGGGGTAAACTATGGCTACACCTTC. Amino acids: CASSQERTGVNYGYTF.

The chain uses TRBV24-1 and TRBJ2-5; no reliable D call. The germline V gene has CDR1 KGHDR and CDR2 SFDVKD. The V gene lost 3 bases and the J gene lost 1 base, with 11 bases spanning the gap. The CDR3 length is 15 residues. The chain's CDR3 is CATSDQTTTQETQYF. CDR3 nucleotides: TGTGCCACCAGTGATCAGACCACTACCCAAGAGACCCAGTACTTC.

The rearrangement joins TRBV6-5 to TRBJ1-1; weak D call: TRBD1 (5 bases). V was pared by 6 bases and J by 1 base, with 9 bases between. The CDR3 covers 13 residues. Germline V CDR1 and CDR2: MNHEY, SVGAGI. In nucleotides, the CDR3 is TGTGCCAGCAGACCCCAGGGGAACACTGAAGCTTTCTTT. It is translated as CASRPQGNTEAFF.

The rearrangement uses TRBV7-9 and TRBJ1-2; unclear D gene. The CDR3 is 15 residues long. CDR1 is SEHNR, CDR2 FQNEAQ, per germline (reference sequence). Between the trimmed V and J ends, which lost 4 bases and 2 bases, there was a span of 14 bases. The CDR3 DNA reads as TGTGCCAGCAGCTCACCCGAGGCGACGAACTATGGCTACACCTTC. Its translation: CASSSPEATNYGYTF.

The V gene is TRBV11-2, the J gene TRBJ2-5; 7 nucleotides match TRBD1. The CDR3 has 14 amino acids. The junction had 0 bases not matched to a gene; V was cut back by 1 base and J by 1 base. Germline values: CDR1 SGHAT, CDR2 FQNNGV. DNA for the CDR3: TGTGCCAGCAGCTTAGGACAGGGCCAAGAGACCCAGTACTTC. Translation gives CASSLGQGQETQYF.

V usage is TRBV12-5 and J usage is TRBJ1-1; a possible D gene is TRBD1 (6 bases). The CDR3 consists of 14 residues. The V end was cut by 2 bases, the J end by 1 base, with 8 bases between. CDR1 LGHNT and CDR2 FRNRAP come from the germline V gene. The CDR3 DNA follows: TGTGCTAGTGGTTTGTGGACAGCGAACACTGAAGCTTTCTTT. Protein sequence: CASGLWTANTEAFF.

DNA of the CDR3: TGTGCCAGCAGCAGCGGGGGGGCACAAGAGACCCAGTACTTC. This encodes CASSSGGAQETQYF. The chain joins TRBV28 to TRBJ2-5; 10 nucleotides match TRBD2. The CDR3 has 14 amino acids. Unmatched junction bases numbered 3, after V lost 6 bases and J lost 2 bases. The germline V gene encodes CDR1 MDHEN and CDR2 SYDVKM.

The V and J genes are TRBV7-6 and TRBJ2-2; D may be TRBD2 (5 bases). CDR3 length: 16 amino acids. V lost 5 bases and J lost 7, with 20 bases in between. Germline lookup yields CDR1 SGHVS and CDR2 FNYEAQ. The CDR3 nucleotides read TGTGCCAGCAGCCCAACTAGGGTGCTTCGGGGCGGGGAGCTGTTTTTT. This gives the protein CASSPTRVLRGGELFF.

There are a few counts of this clone. The chain uses TRBV12-5 and TRBJ1-5, with no clear D. Germline V gene sequence: CDR1 LGHNT, CDR2 FRNRAP. There are 15 residues in the CDR3. V was clipped by 1 base and J by 1 base, with 8 bases between them. CDR3 nucleotide sequence: TGTGCTAGTGGTTTGGAGCCCTCAAGCAATCAGCCCCAGCATTTT. It specifies CASGLEPSSNQPQHF.

The chain carries TRBV5-1 and TRBJ1-1, with unresolved D. Germline V gene data show CDR1 as SGHRS and CDR2 as YFSETQ. Between the trimmed V and J ends, which lost 5 bases and 3 bases, there was a span of 11 bases. The length of the CDR3 is 13 residues. For the CDR3, the DNA is TGCGCCAGCAGGGGAGAGGGTTACACTGAAGCTTTCTTT. This gives the protein CASRGEGYTEAFF.

The gene calls are TRBV30 and TRBJ2-7; possible D gene TRBD1, 6 bases. Germline loops: CDR1 GTSNPN, CDR2 SVGIG (reference sequence). The CDR3 has 18 amino acids. Deletions cut 0 bases from V and 4 bases from J, with 25 bases between. The CDR3 is CAWSVHIMVGALSYEQYF. The CDR3 DNA reads as TGTGCCTGGAGTGTACATATAATGGTGGGGGCCCTATCGTACGAGCAGTACTTC.

This chain links TRBV24-1 with TRBJ1-5; no definite D call. The V and J ends lost 6 bases and 0 bases respectively, with 8 bases between them. Germline V gives CDR1 KGHDR, CDR2 SFDVKD. This CDR3 is 14 amino acids long. DNA for the CDR3: TGTGCCACCAGTCTCAGTTATAGCAATCAGCCCCAGCATTTT. It translates to CATSLSYSNQPQHF.